This paragraph covers one T cell receptor (beta chain) sequence. The PCR employed 60 Vbeta primers together with 13 Jbeta primers. Sequencing was performed with immunoSEQ multiplex PCR; in TCRdb, only in-frame clones are kept and a portion is missing. The profile shows some 110,000 clones, about four fifths of them singletons. The sample is drawn from a study of cytomegalovirus exposure and HLA in healthy donors. The CDR3 totals 14 residues. In germline, CDR1 is SGHKS, CDR2 YYEKEE (reference sequence). V trimming: 1 base; J trimming: 2 bases; junction bases outside the gene matches: 2. This sequence joins TRBV5-5 and TRBJ1-2, with TRBD1 matching 7 bases. The clonotype was recovered from a man aged 30 to 45 in good health and CMV-seropositive. Input material: PBMCs. The CDR3 bases are TGTGCCAGCAGCTTGCTGGACAGGAACTATGGCTACACCTTC. It yields the protein CASSLLDRNYGYTF.